A single sample gave rise to the 29 T cell receptor beta chains below, sequenced in a study of monozygotic twins with cystic fibrosis. Only in-frame clones appear in the TCRdb table, and some are missing; sequencing was by immunoSEQ multiplex PCR. Among about 14,000 clones listed, 90% to 95% were seen once. Sequencing was done on a sample of blood. All receptors come from a girl aged 2-10 years with cystic fibrosis.

The chain combines TRBV30 with TRBJ2-1; D is uncertain. V was cut by 2 bases and J by 4 bases, with 6 bases left in between. The length of the CDR3 is 12 residues. Germline loops: CDR1 GTSNPN, CDR2 SVGIG (reference sequence). The CDR3 here is CAWSLRYNEQFF. For the CDR3, the DNA is TGTGCCTGGAGTCTGCGGTACAATGAGCAGTTCTTC.

This clone appeared a single time. The rearrangement joins TRBV11-2 to TRBJ2-1, with a weak D call TRBD2 (5 bases). Trimming removed 5 bases from V and 5 bases from J, with 25 bases in between. Germline values: CDR1 SGHAT, CDR2 FQNNGV. This CDR3 contains 18 residues. CDR3: CASSRRPISEFADNEQFF. CDR3 coding DNA: TGTGCCAGCAGCAGAAGACCCATTAGCGAGTTCGCTGACAATGAGCAGTTCTTC. Using reference TRBV11-2 and TRBJ2-1 for the parts outside the CDR3, the full variable domain is EAGVAQSPRYKIIEKRQSVAFWCNPISGHATLYWYQQILGQGPKLLIQFQNNGVVDDSQLPKDRFSAERLKGVDSTLKIQPAKLEDSAVYLCASSRRPISEFADNEQFFGPGTRLTVL.

The chain links TRBV6-5 to TRBJ2-5; D is tentatively TRBD1 or TRBD2 (5 bases each). Trimming took off 6 bases at V and 5 bases at J, with 13 bases between the two ends. The CDR3 length is 13 residues. Germline V gene sequence: CDR1 MNHEY, CDR2 SVGAGI. In DNA, the CDR3 is TGTGCCAGCAGACCCCTAGCAGGGGAGACCCAGTACTTC. Protein: CASRPLAGETQYF.

The chain employs TRBV5-1 and TRBJ2-2; 7 nucleotides agree with TRBD2. CDR1 is SGHRS and CDR2 is YFSETQ in the germline V gene. The trim removed 4 bases at V and 1 base at J, leaving 7 bases unmatched. The length of the CDR3 is 16 residues. In DNA, the CDR3 is TGCGCCAGCAGCGCCTCGACTAGCCGGAACACCGGGGAGCTGTTTTTT. Translated, it gives CASSASTSRNTGELFF.

Written as DNA, the CDR3 is TGCGCCAGCAGCTTGGGAAACAGGGAGGAGACCCAGTACTTC. This encodes CASSLGNREETQYF. This chain joins TRBV5-1 and TRBJ2-5, with a tentative D call TRBD1 (6 bases). CDR1 SGHRS and CDR2 YFSETQ come from the germline V gene. The CDR3 is 14 residues long. Trimming cost V 0 bases and J 5 bases, with 11 bases left between them.

The chain has TRBV5-8 and TRBJ1-4; 8 nucleotides match TRBD1. Germline CDR1 is SGHTS and CDR2 is YDEGEE. This CDR3 is 16 amino acids long. The V segment lost 4 bases and the J segment 6 bases; nucleotides outside the gene matches: 11. CDR3 bases: TGTGCCAGCAGCGGGCCGGGACAGGCCTTCGATGAAAAACTGTTTTTT. Protein: CASSGPGQAFDEKLFF.

This clone was detected only a few times. The rearrangement uses TRBV30 and TRBJ1-5; maybe TRBD1 (5 bases). With 0 bases removed from V and 4 bases from J, the gap between germline ends came to 10 bases. Per the germline V gene, CDR1 is GTSNPN and CDR2 is SVGIG (reference sequence). The CDR3 runs 14 residues. CDR3 sequence reads: CAWSVRRGNQPQHF. In DNA form, the CDR3 reads TGTGCCTGGAGTGTACGTCGGGGGAATCAGCCCCAGCATTTT.

The rearrangement uses TRBV29-1 and TRBJ2-2; D uncertain. CDR3 length: 11 residues. In germline, CDR1 is SQVTM, CDR2 ANQGSEA. The V gene lost 3 bases and the J gene lost 8 bases, with 7 bases spanning the gap. In DNA form, the CDR3 reads TGCAGCGTTGAGAAGGGTGGGGAGCTGTTTTTT. Protein product: CSVEKGGELFF.

V gene TRBV29-1 combines with J gene TRBJ2-1; 12 positions agree with TRBD2. Germline V gene data show CDR1 as SQVTM and CDR2 as ANQGSEA. V was pared by 0 bases and J by 4 bases, with 4 bases of the junction left unmatched. The CDR3 is made up of 16 amino acids. The CDR3 nucleotides read TGCAGCGTTGAAGATCCGACTAGCGGGAGATACAATGAGCAGTTCTTC. Its protein is CSVEDPTSGRYNEQFF.

This chain joins TRBV6-6 and TRBJ2-7, with TRBD2 identical over 7 bases. With V trimmed by 5 bases and J by 6 bases, 1 base remained unmatched. CDR1 is MNHNY and CDR2 is SVGAGI in the germline V gene (reference sequence). The CDR3 length is 11 residues. The CDR3 DNA reads TGTGCCAGCAGTCCGGGGGGCGAGCAGTACTTC. Its translation is CASSPGGEQYF.

This chain links TRBV5-6 with TRBJ2-5; D possibly corresponds to TRBD1 (5 bases). Germline-derived CDR1 and CDR2 are SGHDT and YYEEEE. V was pared by 0 bases and J by 3 bases, with 12 bases between. This CDR3 spans 15 amino acids. This chain's CDR3 is CASSLAVGAEETQYF. DNA for the CDR3: TGTGCCAGCAGCTTGGCGGTTGGGGCAGAAGAGACCCAGTACTTC.

The chain has TRBV5-4 and TRBJ2-3; D remains ambiguous. V was cut by 7 bases and J by 4 bases, with 13 bases left in between. The germline CDR1 and CDR2 sequences are SGHNT and YYREEE (reference sequence). The CDR3 has 13 residues. CDR3 sequence (DNA): TGTGCCAGCGGAAAGATGGGCGCAGATACGCAGTATTTT. This encodes CASGKMGADTQYF.

CDR3 sequence: CASSQVNAGPISTDTQYF. DNA for the CDR3: TGCGCCAGCAGCCAAGTAAACGCGGGCCCTATAAGCACAGATACGCAGTATTTT. The chain joins TRBV4-1 to TRBJ2-3; D is perhaps TRBD2 (5 bases). V dropped 1 base and J dropped 0 bases, with 17 bases sitting between them. Looked up from germline, CDR1 is MGHRA and CDR2 is YSYEKL. This CDR3 spans 18 amino acids.

This sequence joins TRBV30 and TRBJ2-7, with D maybe TRBD1 (6 bases). This CDR3 contains 14 residues. Trimming pared 0 bases from V and 2 bases from J, leaving 11 bases between. Germline V gives CDR1 GTSNPN, CDR2 SVGIG (reference sequence). CDR3 DNA: TGTGCCTGGAGTGTGGGGGCAGGGGCCTACGAGCAGTACTTC. It encodes CAWSVGAGAYEQYF.

This clone was seen only once. The V gene is TRBV19, the J gene TRBJ1-5; D is unresolved. The CDR3 spans 17 residues. From germline, CDR1 is LNHDA and CDR2 SQIVND (reference sequence). Trimming removed 8 bases from V and 0 bases from J, with 20 bases in between. CDR3 sequence reads: CASRGTPFLDSNQPQHF. The CDR3 nucleotides are TGTGCCAGTCGTGGAACCCCCTTCCTTGATAGCAATCAGCCCCAGCATTTT.

V is TRBV18 and J is TRBJ2-5; the D gene is possibly TRBD1 (6 bases). This CDR3 contains 13 residues. The germline V and J ends were trimmed by 10 bases and 4 bases, with 16 bases remaining between them. CDR1 and CDR2 (germline): KGHSH, LQKENI. The CDR3 DNA reads as TGTGCCACCGTCGCTGGGGGCCGAGAGACCCAGTACTTC. It is translated as CATVAGGRETQYF.

This chain links TRBV4-2 with TRBJ2-2, with TRBD2 identical over 8 bases. The CDR3 length is 16 residues. Trimming took 0 bases from V and 6 from J; bases not matched to a gene: 6. Germline-derived CDR1 and CDR2 are LGHNA and YNFKEQ. CDR3 sequence: CASSQDTSGNAGELFF. Here the CDR3 DNA reads TGTGCCAGCAGCCAAGATACTAGCGGTAACGCCGGGGAGCTGTTTTTT.

The V call is TRBV5-8, the J call TRBJ2-1; D uncertain. Germline V CDR1 and CDR2: SGHTS, YDEGEE. V dropped 4 bases and J dropped 7 bases, with 9 bases sitting between them. CDR3 length equals 12 residues. CDR3 sequence reads: CASSRDQNEQFF. As DNA, the CDR3 is TGTGCCAGCAGCCGCGACCAGAATGAGCAGTTCTTC.

This clone was seen only once. The chain joins TRBV27 to TRBJ2-7, with TRBD2 identical over 11 bases. The CDR3 extends over 15 amino acids. Germline V CDR1 and CDR2: MNHEY, SMNVEV (reference sequence). V lost 7 bases, J lost 7 bases, and 12 bases stayed unmatched. The CDR3 DNA follows: TGTGCCAGCACGCCTTTAGCGGGAGGGCCTGGAGAGCAGTACTTC. Its protein is CASTPLAGGPGEQYF.

The chain links TRBV7-9 to TRBJ2-1, with TRBD1 matching over 9 bases. The CDR3 runs 15 residues. The germline CDR1 and CDR2 sequences are SEHNR and FQNEAQ (reference sequence). J was trimmed by 7 bases and V by 5 bases; bases with no gene match: 9. The CDR3 spells CASSLTGTGRNEQFF. The CDR3 DNA sequence: TGTGCCAGCAGCCTTACCGGGACAGGGAGAAATGAGCAGTTCTTC. Combining the CDR3 with reference TRBV7-9 and TRBJ2-1 gives the whole variable domain DTGVSQNPRHKITKRGQNVTFRCDPISEHNRLYWYRQTLGQGPEFLTYFQNEAQLEKSRLLSDRFSAERPKGSFSTLEIQRTEQGDSAMYLCASSLTGTGRNEQFFGPGTRLTVL.

The rearrangement joins TRBV30 to TRBJ2-3; 10 bases agree with TRBD2. Per the germline V gene, CDR1 is GTSNPN and CDR2 is SVGIG (reference sequence). The J segment lost 0 bases and the V segment lost 0 bases, leaving 6 bases of the junction unmatched. The CDR3 length is 17 residues. CDR3 in DNA: TGTGCCTGGAGTGTAGCAGGACTAGCGGCAAGCACAGATACGCAGTATTTT. Translated: CAWSVAGLAASTDTQYF.

This chain uses TRBV19 with TRBJ2-3; D might be TRBD2 (5 bases). This CDR3 is 13 amino acids long. CDR1 and CDR2 from the germline V gene are LNHDA and SQIVND (reference sequence). Trimming took off 7 bases at V and 1 base at J, with 9 bases between the two ends. CDR3 nucleotide sequence: TGTGCCAGTATGGAGGTGGGCACAGATACGCAGTATTTT. It codes for CASMEVGTDTQYF.

This sequence joins TRBV5-1 and TRBJ2-1, with 10 bases lining up with TRBD2. Germline V gene data show CDR1 as SGHRS and CDR2 as YFSETQ. This CDR3 has 16 residues. The trim removed 3 bases at V and 5 bases at J, leaving 8 bases unmatched. CDR3 DNA: TGCGCCAGCAGCTGGGGTGGGACTAGCGCCCACAATGAGCAGTTCTTC. It translates to CASSWGGTSAHNEQFF.

The genes are TRBV4-1 and TRBJ2-2; D is ambiguous. CDR3 size: 15 residues. Germline loops: CDR1 MGHRA, CDR2 YSYEKL. The V end was cut by 1 base, the J end by 4 bases, with 10 bases between. The CDR3 bases are TGCGCCAGCAGCCAAGGCCAAACCCTCACCGGGGAGCTGTTTTTT. Protein product: CASSQGQTLTGELFF.

The CDR3 coding sequence is TGCGCCAGCAGCCAAGATCGGGGAGGGAGCACAGATACGCAGTATTTT. Translation: CASSQDRGGSTDTQYF. The chain employs TRBV4-3 and TRBJ2-3, with 7 bases matching TRBD2. CDR3 length equals 16 residues. From germline, CDR1 is LGHNA and CDR2 YSLEER. With V trimmed by 0 bases and J by 0 bases, 3 bases remained unmatched.

This clone has a single count. The chain carries TRBV7-2 and TRBJ1-4; D is ambiguous. Looked up from germline, CDR1 is SGHTA and CDR2 is FQGNSA. With 3 bases removed from V and 5 bases from J, the gap between germline ends came to 10 bases. The CDR3 covers 14 residues. The CDR3 sequence: CASSFRGSNEKLFF. The CDR3 DNA is TGTGCCAGCAGCTTTCGGGGATCAAATGAAAAACTGTTTTTT.

This clone occurred once. The J gene is TRBJ1-1, the V gene TRBV7-2; D perhaps matches TRBD1 (5 bases). V lost 5 bases and J lost 0, with 13 bases in between. Germline V gives CDR1 SGHTA, CDR2 FQGNSA. This CDR3 spans 15 amino acids. The CDR3 loop is CASSPPGGMNTEAFF. The CDR3 DNA reads as TGTGCCAGCAGCCCCCCCGGGGGGATGAACACTGAAGCTTTCTTT.

This sequence joins TRBV18 and TRBJ1-5; D is uncertain. The germline V and J ends were trimmed by 2 bases and 3 bases, with 11 bases remaining between them. The V gene's germline CDR1 is KGHSH and CDR2 LQKENI. The CDR3 is 15 residues long. The CDR3 loop reads CASSPSGIFNQPQHF. CDR3 in DNA: TGTGCCAGCTCACCATCCGGGATCTTCAATCAGCCCCAGCATTTT.

The V call is TRBV5-1, the J call TRBJ2-3; 7 bases match TRBD1. This CDR3 is built from 14 residues. With 4 bases clipped from V and 3 bases from J, the junction kept 5 bases outside the gene matches. Per germline, CDR1 SGHRS and CDR2 YFSETQ. The CDR3 DNA reads as TGCGCCAGCAGCCCCGGACAGGTAACAGATACGCAGTATTTT. Protein sequence: CASSPGQVTDTQYF.